The following is a T cell receptor (beta chain) sequence with its context. The antigen remains unidentified. This sample was taken from a study of circulating CD8 cells and anti-PD-1 response in melanoma. General study findings and limits: DNEG was most diverse; TIGIT repertoires were least diverse. Clonotype sharing was highest between DPOS and TIGIT subsets.

Sorting of live CD3+CD8+TCRalphabeta+ cells by PD-1 and/or TIGIT gave four subsets. V was cut by 7 bases and J by 3 bases, with 13 bases left in between. This CDR3 region has 13 residues. In germline, CDR1 is SQVTM, CDR2 ANQGSEA. The QIAseq Immune Repertoire TCR panel built the libraries from approximately 16 ng of total RNA. TCRdb processed the reads anew with MiXCR; each CDR3 protein has one entry. The sample gives about 570 distinct CDR3 sequences, 6.3% of which show up once; approximately 17% is in the top ten. The receptor was derived from a human donor with melanoma. This sequence joins TRBV29-1 and TRBJ2-1; D tentatively fits TRBD1 or TRBD2 (5 bases each). Material: CD8+ T cells from PBMCs, obtained at baseline or after one month of anti-PD-1 therapy (not recorded which). CDR3 amino acids: CSARDGFYNEQFF. Written as DNA, the CDR3 is TGCAGCGCCCGGGACGGTTTCTACAATGAGCAGTTCTTC.